Shown below are 27 T cell receptor beta chains from a single sample sequenced in a study of T cells in women clearing cervical HPV infection. Using immunoSEQ multiplex PCR, the repertoire was profiled, and TCRdb retains in-frame clones only, with some absent. In total, the table holds approximately 33,000 clones. Sequencing was done on a sample of blood buffy coat. The receptor source for this set is a woman between 18 and 69 years old with a cervical HPV16 infection that either progressed to CIN3+ or cleared (not recorded which).

With respect to this clone: The observed sequence ends 3 residues before the CDR3 terminus, with the missing tail filled in from the germline J gene. The rearrangement joins TRBV7-2 to TRBJ2-3; TRBD1 matches 8 bases. Germline V gene sequence: CDR1 SGHTA, CDR2 FQGNSA. The CDR3 is 14 amino acids. The sequenced part of the CDR3 DNA is TGTGCCAGCAGCACTGACAGGGGCTCGCAGACG. Its translation is CASSTDRGSQT. The full CDR3 is CASSTDRGSQTQYF.

As regards this clone: The read ends 3 residues early relative to the CDR3; the germline J gene fills the gap. V gene TRBV20-1 combines with J gene TRBJ2-1; 10 bases are a match to TRBD1. The CDR3 contains 16 residues. Germline V gene sequence: CDR1 DFQATT, CDR2 SNEGSKA (reference sequence). J lost 9 bases, V lost 3 bases, and 14 bases had no gene match. The CDR3 bases that were read are TGCAGTGCTAGGGGGGCACAGTGGACAGGGGGTACTGAG. This encodes CSARGAQWTGGTE. The whole CDR3 is CSARGAQWTGGTEQFF.

In the case of this clone: The read terminates 3 residues ahead of where the CDR3 ends, so the germline J gene completes it. The V and J genes are TRBV7-9 and TRBJ2-2; D possibly corresponds to TRBD2 (6 bases). The CDR3 length is 15 residues. Germline V gene data show CDR1 as SEHNR and CDR2 as FQNEAQ (reference sequence). The CDR3 bases that were read are TGTGCCAGCAGCTTAGGGGACGGACTAAATGAAAAG. Protein sequence: CASSLGDGLNEK. The CDR3 as a whole reads CASSLGDGLNEKLFF.

Points on this clone: Read data end 3 residues before the CDR3 end; the end is taken from the germline J gene. The V and J genes are TRBV7-2 and TRBJ2-5; no firm D call. The length of the CDR3 is 15 residues. Between the trimmed V and J ends, which lost 5 bases and 4 bases, there was a span of 17 bases. Germline CDR1 SGHTA, CDR2 FQGNSA. Incomplete CDR3 DNA: TGTGCCAGCAGCCAAACTCAAACAGTGGGAGAGACC. As protein: CASSQTQTVGET. The entire CDR3 sequence reads CASSQTQTVGETQYF. The full variable domain, its missing parts supplied by reference TRBV7-2 and TRBJ2-5, is GAGVSQSPSNKVTEKGKDVELRCDPISGHTALYWYRQSLGQGLEFLIYFQGNSAPDKSGLPSDRFSAERTGGSVSTLTIQRTQQEDSAVYLCASSQTQTVGETQYFGPGTRLLVL.

To note about this clone: Read data end 3 residues before the CDR3 end; the end is taken from the germline J gene. The chain carries TRBV20-1 and TRBJ2-5; 8 positions match TRBD1. With V trimmed by 4 bases and J by 5 bases, 9 bases remained unmatched. Germline CDR1 DFQATT, CDR2 SNEGSKA (reference sequence). This CDR3 spans 14 amino acids. The CDR3 sequence: CSATRSGGTETQYF. Partial CDR3 DNA: TGCAGTGCTACCCGATCAGGGGGCACGGAGACC.

About this clone itself: Sequencing ends 3 residues short of the CDR3 end; the germline J gene provides the rest. The chain joins TRBV18 to TRBJ2-3; 7 bases map to TRBD1. There are 15 residues in the CDR3. Germline CDR1 KGHSH, CDR2 LQKENI. CDR3 protein: CASSRSGGFNQPQYF. The CDR3 bases that were read are TGTGCCAGCTCTCGTTCAGGGGGTTTCAATCAGCCG.

Details on this clone: Coverage ceases 3 residues before the CDR3 finishes, and the germline J gene fills in the end. The chain links TRBV18 to TRBJ2-2; 11 positions match TRBD2. This CDR3 is built from 17 residues. The V gene end was trimmed by 2 bases and the J gene end by 4 bases; junction bases not matched to a gene: 6. Germline assignment: CDR1 KGHSH and CDR2 LQKENI. Partial CDR3 DNA: TGTGCCAGCTCACCAACTAGCGGGAGCGTGCGCACCGGGGAG. Translation gives CASSPTSGSVRTGE. The entire CDR3 protein reads CASSPTSGSVRTGELFF.

Details on this clone: The read terminates 3 residues ahead of where the CDR3 ends, so the germline J gene completes it. The chain recombines TRBV14 with TRBJ2-5; 9 bases are a match to TRBD2. V dropped 4 bases and J dropped 2; count of bases not matched to a gene: 11. Germline CDR1 and CDR2: SGHDN and FVKESK. The CDR3 has 17 residues. The CDR3 reads CASSLRSGRGGQETQYF. The sequenced CDR3 bases are TGTGCCAGCAGCCTCCGTAGCGGGAGAGGAGGGCAAGAGACC.

Comments on this clone: The CDR3 is cut off 3 residues early in the read; its end comes from the germline J gene. This chain joins TRBV19 and TRBJ1-2; no reliable D call. Per germline, CDR1 LNHDA and CDR2 SQIVND (reference sequence). This CDR3 has 12 residues. The sequenced CDR3 bases are TGTGCCAGTACCACCAGGCCGGGGAGC. Translated, it gives CASTTRPGS. The full CDR3 protein is CASTTRPGSYTF.

A word on this clone: The read gets to within 3 residues of the CDR3 end, and the germline J gene fills in the rest. This rearrangement joins TRBV30 to TRBJ1-2, with 8 bases fitting TRBD1. The CDR3 spans 15 residues. From germline, CDR1 is GTSNPN and CDR2 SVGIG (reference sequence). CDR3 bases read: TGTGCCTGGGGACAGGGTCGGGGCTCGGGCAATGAC. Its protein product is CAWGQGRGSGND. From start to end, the CDR3 is CAWGQGRGSGNDYTF.

Remarks on this clone: The observed sequence ends 3 residues before the CDR3 terminus, with the missing tail filled in from the germline J gene. The chain employs TRBV28 and TRBJ2-1, with D perhaps TRBD2 (6 bases). The V and J ends lost 7 bases and 6 bases respectively, with 22 bases between them. The CDR3 covers 16 residues. From germline, CDR1 is MDHEN and CDR2 SYDVKM. CDR3 amino acids: CASNPLMGSGFNEQFF. The sequenced part of the CDR3 DNA is TGTGCCAGCAACCCACTTATGGGAAGCGGGTTCAATGAG.

As regards this clone: The DNA ends 3 residues before the CDR3 does, and the rest of the CDR3 is filled in from the germline J gene. V usage is TRBV18 and J usage is TRBJ1-1; the match to TRBD1 covers 9 bases. V gave up 3 bases and J gave up 0 bases; unmatched junction bases: 2. The CDR3 consists of 15 residues. Germline CDR1 and CDR2: KGHSH and LQKENI. The sequenced part of the CDR3 DNA is TGTGCCAGCTCACCCGGGACAGGGTTGAACACTGAA. Its translation is CASSPGTGLNTE. The whole CDR3 region reads CASSPGTGLNTEAFF. Drawing the rest from reference TRBV18 and TRBJ1-1, the complete variable domain is NAGVMQNPRHLVRRRGQEARLRCSPMKGHSHVYWYRQLPEEGLKFMVYLQKENIIDESGMPKERFSAEFPKEGPSILRIQQVVRGDSAAYFCASSPGTGLNTEAFFGQGTRLTVV.

Details on this clone: The sequence runs out 3 residues before the end of the CDR3; the remainder is reconstructed from the germline J gene. V usage is TRBV18 and J usage is TRBJ1-2, with 7 nucleotides matching TRBD1. Germline-derived CDR1 and CDR2 are KGHSH and LQKENI. This CDR3 contains 15 residues. Unmatched junction bases numbered 7, after V lost 4 bases and J lost 2 bases. The CDR3 reads CASSLKGQTNYGYTF. The sequenced CDR3 bases are TGTGCCAGCTCACTAAAGGGACAGACGAACTATGGC.

On this clone: The CDR3 goes on 3 residues after the read ends, and that part is filled in from the germline J gene. The gene calls are TRBV7-2 and TRBJ1-2; D is possibly TRBD1 (5 bases). The CDR3 covers 15 residues. Germline lookup yields CDR1 SGHTA and CDR2 FQGNSA. The CDR3 sequence is CASSLGVAGGYDYTF. The covered CDR3 bases are TGTGCCAGCAGCTTAGGGGTAGCGGGGGGTTACGAC.

Note on this clone: The CDR3 end is not reached by the read, which stops 3 residues before it; the germline J gene fills it in. This sequence joins TRBV12-3 or TRBV12-4 and TRBJ2-5; 11 bases align to TRBD2. This CDR3 region has 13 residues. The sequenced CDR3 bases are TGTGCCAGCAAGATAGGGACTAGCGGAACC. Its protein is CASKIGTSGT. The CDR3, in full, reads CASKIGTSGTQYF.

The part of the CDR3 DNA that was read is TGTGCCAGCAGCTTTCCCAGGGGAAATGAAAAG. Encoded protein: CASSFPRGNEK. The entire CDR3 is CASSFPRGNEKLFF. The chain employs TRBV7-9 and TRBJ2-2, with D possibly TRBD1 on 6 matching bases. The read ends 3 residues early relative to the CDR3; the germline J gene fills the gap. The CDR3 runs to 14 residues. In germline, CDR1 is SEHNR, CDR2 FQNEAQ (reference sequence).

With regard to this clone: From the germline J gene comes the end of the CDR3, since the read stops 3 residues before it. The V call is TRBV7-9, the J call TRBJ1-1; D might be TRBD1 (5 bases). The V end was cut by 5 bases, the J end by 1 base, with 14 bases between. This CDR3 spans 15 amino acids. The germline gives CDR1 SEHNR, CDR2 FQNEAQ (reference sequence). CDR3 DNA (partial): TGTGCCAGCAGCCTACGCGCAGGGAGGAACACTGAA. Its translation: CASSLRAGRNTE. The whole CDR3 protein reads CASSLRAGRNTEAFF.

To note about this clone: The DNA ends 3 residues before the CDR3 does, and the rest of the CDR3 is filled in from the germline J gene. The chain combines TRBV10-3 with TRBJ2-3, with no clear D. Germline values: CDR1 ENHRY, CDR2 SYGVKD. Trimming left V 3 bases short and J 6 bases short, with 13 bases between. This CDR3 is built from 14 residues. The CDR3 bases that were read are TGTGCCATCAGTGATAGCCGAAATAGTGATACG. Its translation is CAISDSRNSDT. The CDR3 reads in full as CAISDSRNSDTQYF.

In regard to this clone: Read sequence stops 3 residues before the CDR3 end, and the germline J gene provides the missing end. The V and J genes are TRBV20-1 and TRBJ2-4, with 7 bases matching TRBD2. The CDR3 has 15 amino acids. With V trimmed by 5 bases and J by 8 bases, 15 bases remained unmatched. The germline V gene has CDR1 DFQATT and CDR2 SNEGSKA (reference sequence). CDR3: CSAAEEREGRDIQYF. The sequenced part of the CDR3 DNA is TGCAGTGCTGCCGAGGAGCGCGAGGGGAGGGACATT.

With respect to this clone: The read ends 3 residues before the CDR3 terminus; that terminus is restored from the germline J gene. The V call is TRBV20-1, the J call TRBJ2-3, with a weak D call TRBD2 (6 bases). CDR3 length equals 11 residues. From germline, CDR1 is DFQATT and CDR2 SNEGSKA (reference sequence). The CDR3: CSARDYWTQYF. Incomplete CDR3 DNA: TGCAGTGCTAGGGACTACTGGACG.

Worth noting for this clone: The DNA ends 3 residues before the CDR3 does, and the rest of the CDR3 is filled in from the germline J gene. The chain recombines TRBV18 with TRBJ2-1; TRBD1 might be the D (6 bases). V lost 4 bases, J lost 7 bases, and 11 bases lay in between. CDR1 is KGHSH, CDR2 LQKENI, per germline. The CDR3 runs to 13 residues. The sequenced CDR3 bases are TGTGCCAGCTCACTGACAGGTTTTAATGAG. The encoded protein is CASSLTGFNE. The complete CDR3 sequence is CASSLTGFNEQFF. Full variable domain (outside the CDR3, taken from reference TRBV18 and TRBJ2-1): NAGVMQNPRHLVRRRGQEARLRCSPMKGHSHVYWYRQLPEEGLKFMVYLQKENIIDESGMPKERFSAEFPKEGPSILRIQQVVRGDSAAYFCASSLTGFNEQFFGPGTRLTVL.

Turning to this clone: The read comes to an end 3 residues before the CDR3 does, leaving the germline J gene to fill in the end. V usage is TRBV7-9 and J usage is TRBJ1-3; the match to TRBD1 covers 7 bases. The CDR3 contains 14 residues. Germline assignment: CDR1 SEHNR and CDR2 FQNEAQ (reference sequence). The V and J ends lost 6 bases and 1 base, in that order; junction bases with no gene match: 3. The CDR3 loop is CASRPTGSGNTIYF. The CDR3 bases that were read are TGTGCCAGCAGACCGACAGGGTCTGGAAACACC. Drawing the rest from reference TRBV7-9 and TRBJ1-3, the complete variable domain is DTGVSQNPRHKITKRGQNVTFRCDPISEHNRLYWYRQTLGQGPEFLTYFQNEAQLEKSRLLSDRFSAERPKGSFSTLEIQRTEQGDSAMYLCASRPTGSGNTIYFGEGSWLTVV.

As regards this clone: The read gets to within 3 residues of the CDR3 end, and the germline J gene fills in the rest. The rearrangement joins TRBV2 to TRBJ2-2, with D perhaps matching TRBD1 (6 bases). The CDR3 has 14 residues. Per the germline V gene, CDR1 is SNHLY and CDR2 is FYNNEI. The part of the CDR3 DNA that was read is TGTGCCAGCAGTGAGAACAGGGTTGGGTCACCG. This translates into CASSENRVGSP. In full, the CDR3 is CASSENRVGSPLFF.

On this clone itself: The CDR3 goes on 3 residues after the read ends, and that part is filled in from the germline J gene. The chain uses TRBV7-3 and TRBJ2-2, with D tentatively TRBD1 (6 bases). The ends were cut back, 5 bases at V and 6 bases at J, with 10 bases in the middle. CDR1 is SGHTA, CDR2 FQGTGA, per germline. The CDR3 is made up of 13 amino acids. Here the CDR3 reads CASSIGQPGELFF. The DNA read from the CDR3 is TGTGCCAGCAGCATCGGACAGCCCGGGGAG.

On this clone itself: The sequence runs out 3 residues before the end of the CDR3; the remainder is reconstructed from the germline J gene. V usage is TRBV7-7 and J usage is TRBJ2-2; 9 bases map to TRBD1. The CDR3 contains 15 residues. Germline CDR1 reads SSHAT; CDR2 reads FNYEAQ (reference sequence). The trim removed 4 bases at V and 4 bases at J, leaving 4 bases unmatched. The CDR3 bases that were read are TGTGCCAGCAGCTGGCAGGGACAGGGCACCGGGGAG. This encodes CASSWQGQGTGE. The entire CDR3 sequence reads CASSWQGQGTGELFF.

About this clone itself: The read halts 3 residues ahead of the CDR3 end, with the missing end drawn from the germline J gene. The chain combines TRBV5-1 with TRBJ2-7; 7 bases match TRBD1. V dropped 4 bases and J dropped 4; count of bases not matched to a gene: 5. Germline CDR1 reads SGHRS; CDR2 reads YFSETQ. The CDR3 runs 13 residues. CDR3 residues: CASSEQGTYEQYF. The DNA read from the CDR3 is TGCGCCAGCAGCGAACAGGGGACATACGAG.

In the case of this clone: From the germline J gene comes the end of the CDR3, since the read stops 3 residues before it. The V gene is TRBV6-1, the J gene TRBJ1-2; 7 bases are a match to TRBD1. The CDR3 extends over 18 amino acids. V shed 0 bases and J 1 base; nucleotides not matched to a gene: 11. Germline CDR1 reads MNHNS; CDR2 reads SASEGT. The CDR3 DNA, read in part, is TGTGCCAGCAGTGAAGCGATAGGGGGACAGAGCTTTAACTATGGC. Translated: CASSEAIGGQSFNYG. The CDR3 reads in full as CASSEAIGGQSFNYGYTF.